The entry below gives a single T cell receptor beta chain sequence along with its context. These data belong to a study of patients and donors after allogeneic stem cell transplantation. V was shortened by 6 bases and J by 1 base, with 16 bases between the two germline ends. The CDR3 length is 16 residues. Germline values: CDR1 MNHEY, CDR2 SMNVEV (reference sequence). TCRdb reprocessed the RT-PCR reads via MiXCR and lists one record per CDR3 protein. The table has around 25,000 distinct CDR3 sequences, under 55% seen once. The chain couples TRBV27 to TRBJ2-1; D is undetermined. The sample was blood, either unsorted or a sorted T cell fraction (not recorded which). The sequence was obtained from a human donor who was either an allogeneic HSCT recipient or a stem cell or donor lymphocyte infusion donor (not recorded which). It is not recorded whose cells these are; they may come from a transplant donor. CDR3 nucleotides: TGTGCCAGCAGCAAGGATTTGGACCCGTCCTACAATGAGCAGTTCTTC. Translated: CASSKDLDPSYNEQFF.